One T cell receptor (beta chain) is described in this entry. Its specificity is unknown. This sample stems from a study of cytomegalovirus exposure and HLA in healthy donors. The germline V gene has CDR1 SGHVS and CDR2 FQNEAQ. The CDR3 has 17 residues. The V gene end was trimmed by 1 base and the J gene end by 0 bases; junction bases not matched to a gene: 4. Study outcomes and limitations: Within an earlier analysis, most TCR beta V segments proved productive either about 90% or about 30% of the time. Some TCR beta chains (roughly 150 of them) were listed as cytomegalovirus-associated.

13 Jbeta primers and 60 Vbeta primers were used for the PCR. Assay used: immunoSEQ multiplex PCR; TCRdb lists only in-frame clones, some missing. The listing contains about 87,000 clones. Material: PBMCs. J is TRBJ2-4 and V is TRBV7-8; TRBD2 agrees at 9 bases. The source of this sequence is a man aged 50 to 60 in good health and CMV-seropositive. The CDR3 bases are TGTGCCAGCAGCTTAGGCGGCGGGAGGGTAGCCAAAAACATTCAGTACTTC. Its translation is CASSLGGGRVAKNIQYF.